Below, one TCR beta chain is given with its context. This sample stems from a study of control samples from healthy donors and cancer patients. The assay was immunoSEQ multiplex PCR, and TCRdb's table has in-frame clones only and misses some. The sample consists of about 110,000 clones, approximately 84% of them appearing once. From germline, CDR1 is SGHTA and CDR2 FQGNSA. The CDR3 runs 15 residues. V shed 1 base and J shed 0 bases, with 7 bases lying between them. The chain uses TRBV7-2 and TRBJ1-5, with no clear D. The receptor was derived from a man aged 18 to 30 in good health. Sequenced: blood. The CDR3 here is CASSLEGYSNQPQHF. The CDR3 DNA sequence: TGTGCCAGCAGCTTAGAGGGTTATAGCAATCAGCCCCAGCATTTT.